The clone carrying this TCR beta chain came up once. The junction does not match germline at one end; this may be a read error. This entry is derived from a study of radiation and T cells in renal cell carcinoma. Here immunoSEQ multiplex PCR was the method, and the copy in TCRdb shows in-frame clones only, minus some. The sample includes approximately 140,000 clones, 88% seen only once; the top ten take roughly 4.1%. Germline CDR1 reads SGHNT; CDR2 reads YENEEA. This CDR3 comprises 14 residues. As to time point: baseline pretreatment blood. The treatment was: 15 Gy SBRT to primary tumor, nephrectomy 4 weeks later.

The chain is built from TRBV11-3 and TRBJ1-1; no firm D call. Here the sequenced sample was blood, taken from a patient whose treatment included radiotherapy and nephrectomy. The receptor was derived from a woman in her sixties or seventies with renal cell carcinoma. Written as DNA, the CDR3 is TGTGCCAGCAGCCTTAGAGGCGGGAACTCTGAAGCTTTCTTT. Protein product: CASSLRGGNSEAFF. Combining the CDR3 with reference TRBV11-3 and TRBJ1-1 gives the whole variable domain EAGVVQSPRYKIIEKKQPVAFWCNPISGHNTLYWYLQNLGQGPELLIRYENEEAVDDSQLPKDRFSAERLKGVDSTLKIQPAELGDSAVYLCASSLRGGNSEAFFGQGTRLTVV.